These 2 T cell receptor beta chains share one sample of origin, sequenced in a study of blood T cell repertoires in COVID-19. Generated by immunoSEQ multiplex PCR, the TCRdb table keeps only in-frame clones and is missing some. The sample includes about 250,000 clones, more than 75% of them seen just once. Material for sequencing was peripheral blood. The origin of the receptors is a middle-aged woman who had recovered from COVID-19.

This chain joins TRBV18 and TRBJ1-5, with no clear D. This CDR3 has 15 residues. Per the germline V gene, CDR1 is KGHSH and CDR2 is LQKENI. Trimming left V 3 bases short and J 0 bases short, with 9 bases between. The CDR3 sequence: CASSPTPNSNQPQHF. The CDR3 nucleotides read TGTGCCAGCTCACCTACTCCCAATAGCAATCAGCCCCAGCATTTT.

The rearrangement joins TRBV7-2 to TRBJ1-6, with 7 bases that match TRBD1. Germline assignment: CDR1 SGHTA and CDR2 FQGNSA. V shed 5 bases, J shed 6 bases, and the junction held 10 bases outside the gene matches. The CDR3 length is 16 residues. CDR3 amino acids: CASSPPRQGGNSPLHF. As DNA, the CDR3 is TGTGCCAGCAGCCCGCCCCGACAGGGTGGTAATTCACCCCTCCACTTT.